The 4 T cell receptor beta chains reported below all come from one sample, sequenced in a study of blood T cells in healthy people across ages. Sample-barcoded 5' priming and a J-beta primer mix drove a second PCR of about 7 to 11 cycles. MiXCR, applied by TCRdb to the 5' RACE reads, yields one record per CDR3 protein. The sample has about 1.8 million distinct CDR3 sequences, roughly 50% seen once; the top ten hold about 2.1%. The sequencing input was blood. All receptors come from a woman aged 40 to 55 in good health.

This clonotype was counted between two and nine times. Written as DNA, the CDR3 is TGTGCCAGCAGTCGTCAAGGGGGATCCGACCAGCCCCAGCATTTT. This translates into CASSRQGGSDQPQHF. V usage is TRBV12-3 or TRBV12-4 and J usage is TRBJ1-5; possibly TRBD1 for D (6 bases). V lost 5 bases and J lost 7, with 18 bases in between. The CDR3 totals 15 residues.

The V gene is TRBV5-1, the J gene TRBJ2-3, with 9 bases aligning to TRBD2. With V trimmed by 0 bases and J by 5 bases, 7 bases remained unmatched. The germline V gene has CDR1 SGHRS and CDR2 YFSETQ. This CDR3 contains 16 residues. This chain's CDR3 is CASSLVVAGAGDTQYF. CDR3 nucleotide sequence: TGCGCCAGCAGCTTGGTGGTAGCGGGGGCGGGAGATACGCAGTATTTT.

The V gene is TRBV24-1, the J gene TRBJ2-3, with D possibly TRBD1 on 6 matching bases. V lost 5 bases and J lost 6, with 23 bases in between. Germline CDR1 KGHDR, CDR2 SFDVKD. The CDR3 sequence is 17 residues long. The chain's CDR3 is CATSVRDIKQGWDTQYF. The CDR3 DNA is TGTGCCACCAGTGTCAGGGACATCAAGCAAGGCTGGGATACGCAGTATTTT.

V usage is TRBV27 and J usage is TRBJ2-6; no clear D. The CDR3 covers 15 residues. Trimming removed 4 bases at V and 0 bases at J, with 7 bases between. Germline values: CDR1 MNHEY, CDR2 SMNVEV (reference sequence). The CDR3 DNA reads as TGTGCCAGCAGTTATAGGTACTCTGGGGCCAACGTCCTGACTTTC. Translated, it gives CASSYRYSGANVLTF.